This record concerns one T cell receptor (beta chain) sequence. This record belongs to a study of blood T cell repertoires in COVID-19. In the authors' workflow: Amplification of reference gene primers was used by the study to estimate nucleated cell counts. Produced via immunoSEQ multiplex PCR; TCRdb's table is partial and in-frame only. Clonal size and the V and J genes are those of that table, whereas D and trimming came from the DNA. The sample includes under 200,000 clones, roughly 70% seen only once; the top ten take less than 3%. This TCR was sampled from a woman of 80 years or more with acute or convalescent COVID-19. Sequenced: peripheral blood.

CDR3 DNA sequence: TGTGCCGTTGCTAGGAGTTCAACTAATGAAAAACTGTTTTTT. Translation: CAVARSSTNEKLFF. The genes are TRBV6-5 and TRBJ1-4; D is unclear. CDR3 length: 14 residues. CDR1 is MNHEY and CDR2 is SVGAGI in the germline V gene. V was shortened by 11 bases and J by 0 bases, with 13 bases between the two germline ends.